The rows below give T cell receptor beta chains drawn from one sample of a study of cytomegalovirus exposure and HLA in healthy donors. Some clones are missing from TCRdb's copy, which holds only in-frame ones; the method was immunoSEQ multiplex PCR. The table includes some 98,000 clones, 80% to 90% detected once. Material for sequencing was PBMCs. The receptor source for this set is a man aged 40-55 years in good health and CMV-seronegative. Both conserved end residues are part of each CDR3. D genes are given only for firm matches. Part of the rows lack a size; the others show once, few, many or a class for expanded clones.

size,V,D,J,CDR3,DNA
few,TRBV11-3,TRBD1,TRBJ2-6,CASSNGQGGGANVLTF,TGTGCCAGCAGCAATGGACAGGGCGGTGGGGCCAACGTCCTGACTTTC
.,TRBV5-1,.,TRBJ1-4,CASSFEGVGEKLFF,TGCGCCAGCAGCTTCGAAGGGGTAGGGGAAAAACTGTTTTTT
.,TRBV29-1,TRBD1,TRBJ2-7,CSAGHRGTYEQYF,TGCAGCGCGGGGCACAGGGGAACGTACGAGCAGTACTTC
.,TRBV7-9,TRBD1,TRBJ1-3,CASSPGQGERTIYF,TGTGCCAGCAGCCCCGGACAGGGGGAACGGACCATATATTTT
.,TRBV5-4,TRBD1,TRBJ2-2,CASSHRQGGTGELFF,TGTGCCAGCAGCCACAGACAGGGCGGCACCGGGGAGCTGTTTTTT
.,TRBV2,TRBD2,TRBJ2-2,CASRTSGGPNTGELFF,TGTGCCAGCAGGACTAGCGGGGGGCCTAACACCGGGGAGCTGTTTTTT
.,TRBV7-2,.,TRBJ2-3,CASSLQGLHTQYF,TGTGCCAGCAGCTTACAAGGACTTCATACGCAGTATTTT
.,TRBV11-2,TRBD1,TRBJ1-1,CASSADRVKTEAFF,TGTGCCAGCAGCGCGGACAGGGTAAAAACTGAAGCTTTCTTT
.,TRBV7-3,.,TRBJ1-1,CASSLGGRHTEAFF,TGTGCCAGCAGCCTGGGGGGGAGGCACACTGAAGCTTTCTTT
.,TRBV7-2,TRBD1,TRBJ2-3,CASSSIGQGAKADTQYF,TGTGCCAGCAGCTCGATAGGACAGGGGGCGAAGGCAGATACGCAGTATTTT
few,TRBV19,.,TRBJ1-1,CASLGDTEAFF,TGTGCCTCTCTAGGGGACACTGAAGCTTTCTTT
.,TRBV5-4,.,TRBJ1-1,CASSLPGTTNTEAFF,TGTGCCAGCAGCCTACCCGGGACAACGAACACTGAAGCTTTCTTT
.,TRBV4-1,.,TRBJ1-2,CASSPTAAVNYGYTF,TGCGCCAGCAGCCCAACGGCGGCAGTTAACTATGGCTACACCTTC
.,TRBV7-9,TRBD1,TRBJ2-7,CASSRDRGLEQYF,TGTGCCAGCAGCCGGGACAGGGGGCTCGAGCAGTACTTC
.,TRBV10-3,TRBD2,TRBJ2-7,CATGEGTSYEQYF,TGTGCCACCGGGGAGGGGACCTCCTACGAGCAGTACTTC
.,TRBV6-1,.,TRBJ1-2,CASRNYRDGYTF,TGTGCCAGCAGGAATTACAGGGATGGCTACACCTTC
once,TRBV4-1,.,TRBJ2-3,CASSPAEDTDTQYF,TGCGCCAGCAGCCCCGCGGAGGACACAGATACGCAGTATTTT
few,TRBV6-4,.,TRBJ2-2,CASRRVAGNGELFF,TGTGCCAGCAGAAGAGTGGCAGGGAACGGGGAGCTGTTTTTT
.,TRBV4-1,.,TRBJ2-1,CASSRGQSEAVSYNEQFF,TGCGCCAGCAGCCGGGGCCAGTCGGAAGCTGTCTCCTACAATGAGCAGTTCTTC
.,TRBV4-1,.,TRBJ2-7,CASSPVTALDASYEQYF,TGCGCCAGCAGCCCCGTCACTGCCCTCGATGCGTCCTACGAGCAGTACTTC
few,TRBV19,.,TRBJ1-1,CASILQGNTEAFF,TGTGCCAGTATACTCCAGGGGAACACTGAAGCTTTCTTT
.,TRBV18,TRBD2,TRBJ2-7,CASSPLAGGSGSYEQYF,TGTGCCAGCTCACCACTGGCCGGGGGGTCGGGCTCCTACGAGCAGTACTTC
.,TRBV2,.,TRBJ1-3,CASSGMSGISGNTIYF,TGTGCCAGCAGTGGGATGTCGGGAATCTCTGGAAACACCATATATTTT
.,TRBV5-8,.,TRBJ1-1,CASTPGLTVDTEAFF,TGTGCCAGCACCCCGGGCCTGACAGTTGACACTGAAGCTTTCTTT
.,TRBV7-9,TRBD1,TRBJ2-5,CASSPQQGAVETQYF,TGCGCCAGCAGCCCACAACAGGGGGCTGTGGAGACCCAGTACTTC
.,TRBV6-5,TRBD1,TRBJ1-5,CASSSGGNQPQHF,TGTGCCAGCAGTTCAGGGGGTAATCAGCCCCAGCATTTT
.,TRBV29-1,TRBD2,TRBJ2-1,CSAKPLAGGYNEQFF,TGCAGCGCCAAACCCCTAGCGGGGGGATACAATGAGCAGTTCTTC
once,TRBV7-6,.,TRBJ1-1,CASSFRANTEAFF,TGTGCCAGCAGCTTTAGAGCGAACACTGAAGCTTTCTTT
.,TRBV7-7,.,TRBJ2-5,CASSLEARPQETQYF,TGTGCCAGCAGCTTAGAGGCCAGGCCCCAAGAGACCCAGTACTTC
.,TRBV11-1,.,TRBJ2-7,CASSLVEESGEQYF,TGTGCCAGCAGCTTAGTCGAAGAGAGTGGCGAGCAGTACTTC